This passage covers 26 T cell receptor beta chains from one sample sequenced in a study of blood T cell repertoires in COVID-19. Method: immunoSEQ multiplex PCR; TCRdb's copy keeps in-frame clones and lacks some. The sample lists 160,000 or so clones; more than 75% were seen once. The sample was PBMCs or T cells enriched from blood (not recorded which). All receptors come from a woman aged 50 to 60 who had recovered from COVID-19.

V and J are TRBV7-2 and TRBJ2-7; a weak D match, TRBD2 (6 bases). With 4 bases removed from V and 4 bases from J, the gap between germline ends came to 14 bases. Germline V gene lookup returns CDR1 SGHTA and CDR2 FQGNSA. The CDR3 length is 14 residues. The CDR3 reads CASSSPGGVYEQYF. CDR3 nucleotides: TGTGCCAGCAGCTCCCCCGGCGGGGTATACGAGCAGTACTTC.

The chain joins TRBV6-6 to TRBJ2-5, with 8 bases fitting TRBD1. Per the germline V gene, CDR1 is MNHNY and CDR2 is SVGAGI (reference sequence). Trimming at V came to 5 bases and at J to 5 bases, leaving 7 bases not matched to a gene. The CDR3 covers 14 residues. As DNA, the CDR3 is TGTGCCAGCAGTAAGGACAGGGTGACTGAGACCCAGTACTTC. Translation gives CASSKDRVTETQYF.

The J gene is TRBJ1-5, the V gene TRBV9; D remains unclear. Germline V gene data show CDR1 as SGDLS and CDR2 as YYNGEE. The CDR3 loop spans 15 amino acids. The germline V and J ends were trimmed by 0 bases and 4 bases, with 11 bases remaining between them. CDR3 nucleotide sequence: TGTGCCAGCAGCGTAGTGGCATCAATTAATCAGCCCCAGCATTTT. Amino acids: CASSVVASINQPQHF.

The CDR3 region is CASSGTGVDYEQYF. In DNA, the CDR3 is TGTGCCAGTAGCGGGACAGGAGTAGACTACGAGCAGTACTTC. The rearrangement uses TRBV19 and TRBJ2-7, with 8 positions matching TRBD1. The ends lost 6 bases at V and 3 bases at J; junction bases unmatched: 7. From germline, CDR1 is LNHDA and CDR2 SQIVND (reference sequence). The CDR3 extends over 14 amino acids.

The gene calls are TRBV19 and TRBJ1-1; 9 bases map to TRBD1. Germline V CDR1 and CDR2: LNHDA, SQIVND (reference sequence). The CDR3 runs 12 residues. The J segment lost 4 bases and the V segment lost 10 bases, leaving 4 bases of the junction unmatched. The CDR3 bases are TGTGCCACCCAGGACAGGGGCACTGAAGCTTTCTTT. Amino acids: CATQDRGTEAFF. The full variable domain, rest sourced from reference TRBV19 and TRBJ1-1, is DGGITQSPKYLFRKEGQNVTLSCEQNLNHDAMYWYRQDPGQGLRLIYYSQIVNDFQKGDIAEGYSVSREKKESFPLTVTSAQKNPTAFYLCATQDRGTEAFFGQGTRLTVV.

The V gene is TRBV3-1 (or the pseudogene TRBV3-2), the J gene TRBJ1-3; D uncertain. CDR1 LGHDT and CDR2 YNNKEL come from the germline V gene (reference sequence). The CDR3 is 14 amino acids. The V end lost 5 bases, the J end lost 2 bases, and 10 bases lay between the germline ends. The CDR3 DNA follows: TGTGCCAGCAGCTCTTATGGGCCTGGAAACACCATATATTTT. Translated, it gives CASSSYGPGNTIYF.

V gene TRBV12-5 combines with J gene TRBJ1-3; D perhaps matches TRBD1 (6 bases). In germline, CDR1 is LGHNT, CDR2 FRNRAP. The CDR3 has 14 residues. V lost 4 bases to trimming and J lost 4 bases, with 11 bases between them. The CDR3: CASGSTGGGNTIYF. In nucleotides, the CDR3 is TGTGCTAGTGGTTCGACAGGCGGGGGAAACACCATATATTTT.

This sequence joins TRBV3-1 (or the pseudogene TRBV3-2) and TRBJ1-5; TRBD1 aligns across 8 bases. There are 14 residues in the CDR3. Germline V gene sequence: CDR1 LGHDT, CDR2 YNNKEL (reference sequence). Losses at the gene ends were 2 bases for V and 11 bases for J; bases not matched to a gene: 8. The CDR3 region is CASSQTGGFGTQHF. In DNA, the CDR3 is TGTGCCAGCAGCCAAACAGGGGGATTCGGGACCCAGCATTTT.

The rearrangement joins TRBV19 to TRBJ1-2, with a weak D call TRBD1 (5 bases). CDR3 size: 15 residues. V was trimmed by 3 bases and J by 4 bases, leaving 15 bases between them. Per the germline V gene, CDR1 is LNHDA and CDR2 is SQIVND (reference sequence). The CDR3 DNA sequence: TGTGCCAGTAGTATTCGGGGGGGGGTAGGCTATGGCTACACCTTC. This codes for CASSIRGGVGYGYTF.

The rearrangement joins TRBV28 to TRBJ1-3; no clear D. V lost 2 bases and J lost 0, with 11 bases in between. The CDR3 has 16 amino acids. Germline V gene data show CDR1 as MDHEN and CDR2 as SYDVKM. The CDR3 region is CASSLGRSYSGNTIYF. CDR3 DNA sequence: TGTGCCAGCAGTTTAGGCCGCTCTTACTCTGGAAACACCATATATTTT.

This rearrangement joins TRBV3-1 (or the pseudogene TRBV3-2) to TRBJ1-2; 7 bases fit TRBD1. There are 14 residues in the CDR3. Germline CDR1 reads LGHDT; CDR2 reads YNNKEL (reference sequence). V was pared by 4 bases and J by 3 bases, with 5 bases of the junction left unmatched. The CDR3 bases are TGTGCCAGCAGCCCAAGACAGGGCTACTATGGCTACACCTTC. As protein: CASSPRQGYYGYTF.

This chain uses TRBV19 with TRBJ1-5; D is uncertain. Per the germline V gene, CDR1 is LNHDA and CDR2 is SQIVND (reference sequence). The CDR3 sequence is 14 residues long. V was trimmed by 2 bases and J by 2 bases, leaving 7 bases between them. CDR3 residues: CASSIRVGNQPQHF. Here the CDR3 DNA reads TGTGCCAGTAGTATACGGGTTGGCAATCAGCCCCAGCATTTT.

The rearrangement links TRBV7-2 to TRBJ2-7; weak D call: TRBD1 (6 bases). Trimming took 7 bases from V and 2 from J, leaving 15 bases between them. CDR1 and CDR2 from the germline V gene are SGHTA and FQGNSA. The CDR3 has 14 amino acids. The CDR3 DNA is TGTGCCAGCACTTCACAGGGAACAGCCTACGAGCAGTACTTC. It specifies CASTSQGTAYEQYF.

This sequence joins TRBV15 and TRBJ2-1, with 11 positions matching TRBD1. With V trimmed by 1 base and J by 9 bases, 5 bases remained unmatched. Germline V gene data show CDR1 as LNHNV and CDR2 as YYDKDF (reference sequence). The CDR3 contains 15 residues. In DNA, the CDR3 is TGTGCCACCAGCAGAGGGGGACAGGGGGTGGGTGAGCAGTTCTTC. It yields the protein CATSRGGQGVGEQFF.

This clone was counted once. This chain joins TRBV6-5 and TRBJ1-2, with no clear D. The germline V and J ends were trimmed by 6 bases and 5 bases, with 13 bases remaining between them. This CDR3 comprises 13 residues. The germline gives CDR1 MNHEY, CDR2 SVGAGI. Here the CDR3 reads CASRRGPQYGYTF. DNA for the CDR3: TGTGCCAGCAGGCGAGGGCCTCAATATGGCTACACCTTC.

This chain uses TRBV3-1 (or the pseudogene TRBV3-2) with TRBJ2-5, with D possibly TRBD1 on 6 matching bases. There are 15 residues in the CDR3. In germline, CDR1 is LGHDT, CDR2 YNNKEL (reference sequence). V lost 0 bases to trimming and J lost 1 base, with 9 bases between them. The DNA for the CDR3 is TGTGCCAGCAGCCAAGAGGGGACATTCCAAGAGACCCAGTACTTC. Its protein is CASSQEGTFQETQYF.

This chain uses TRBV5-4 with TRBJ2-7; tentatively, D is TRBD2 (7 bases). With 4 bases removed from V and 1 base from J, the gap between germline ends came to 12 bases. The germline gives CDR1 SGHNT, CDR2 YYREEE (reference sequence). The CDR3 sequence is 14 residues long. DNA for the CDR3: TGTGCCAGCAGCCCACGGGGGGCGTCCTACGAGCAGTACTTC. As protein: CASSPRGASYEQYF. The entire variable domain, with the rest obtained from reference TRBV5-4 and TRBJ2-7, is as follows: ETGVTQSPTHLIKTRGQQVTLRCSSQSGHNTVSWYQQALGQGPQFIFQYYREEENGRGNFPPRFSGLQFPNYSSELNVNALELDDSALYLCASSPRGASYEQYFGPGTRLTVT.

The J gene is TRBJ2-5, the V gene TRBV24-1; D is perhaps TRBD2 (5 bases). V lost 8 bases and J 5 bases, leaving 14 bases between the germline ends. The germline V gene encodes CDR1 KGHDR and CDR2 SFDVKD. The CDR3 has 13 amino acids. CDR3 nucleotides: TGTGCCACCAACCGAGGGTTTGGGGAGACCCAGTACTTC. This translates into CATNRGFGETQYF.

This chain uses TRBV9 with TRBJ2-2, with D perhaps matching TRBD1 (6 bases). Trimming took 3 bases from V and 4 from J, leaving 10 bases between them. Germline CDR1 SGDLS, CDR2 YYNGEE. The CDR3 sequence is 14 residues long. The CDR3 nucleotides are TGTGCCAGCAGCGGCGGACAGACCACCGGGGAGCTGTTTTTT. This encodes CASSGGQTTGELFF.

CDR3 loop: CASSQGGLRSEAFF. CDR3 DNA: TGTGCCAGCAGCCAAGGGGGCCTAAGATCTGAAGCTTTCTTT. V and J are TRBV4-2 and TRBJ1-1, with D possibly TRBD1 on 5 matching bases. Germline loops: CDR1 LGHNA, CDR2 YNFKEQ. The CDR3 has 14 amino acids. The V end was cut by 1 base, the J end by 6 bases, with 12 bases between.

The chain joins TRBV9 to TRBJ1-4, with D unresolved. Trimming cost V 0 bases and J 8 bases, with 14 bases left between them. The CDR3 is 15 amino acids. Germline V CDR1 and CDR2: SGDLS, YYNGEE. The chain's CDR3 is CASSVDGRRSEKLFF. The CDR3 DNA follows: TGTGCCAGCAGCGTAGATGGCAGAAGGAGCGAAAAACTGTTTTTT.

The V and J genes are TRBV23-1 and TRBJ1-4; 7 positions match TRBD1. TRBV23-1 is filed as an ORF, its function uncertain. After removal of 2 bases from V and 4 bases from J, the junction contained 13 bases not matched to a gene. The CDR3 consists of 18 residues. CDR3 residues: CASSQPGVERDSNEKLFF. DNA of the CDR3: TGCGCCAGCAGTCAACCAGGGGTTGAGAGGGACAGTAATGAAAAACTGTTTTTT.

This chain links TRBV27 with TRBJ1-6; 9 bases align to TRBD1. With V trimmed by 7 bases and J by 2 bases, 3 bases remained unmatched. CDR3 length: 15 amino acids. The germline V gene has CDR1 MNHEY and CDR2 SMNVEV (reference sequence). CDR3 DNA: TGTGCCAGCACCACAGGGGGCCCCTATAATTCACCCCTCCACTTT. Encoded protein: CASTTGGPYNSPLHF.

This clone is medium-sized (0.01 to 0.1%) in the sample. The chain's CDR3 is CASSFRTGESYTF. Here the CDR3 DNA reads TGTGCCAGCAGTTTCCGGACAGGGGAAAGCTACACCTTC. This rearrangement joins TRBV27 to TRBJ1-2; 9 bases agree with TRBD1. CDR3 length equals 13 residues. The germline V gene encodes CDR1 MNHEY and CDR2 SMNVEV (reference sequence). V was clipped by 3 bases and J by 9 bases; unmatched bases: 5.

This clone was seen a single time. V gene TRBV10-3 combines with J gene TRBJ1-1, with a tentative D call TRBD1 (6 bases). The germline V gene has CDR1 ENHRY and CDR2 SYGVKD. This CDR3 region has 16 residues. V shed 5 bases and J shed 2 bases, with 18 bases lying between them. CDR3 DNA: TGTGCCATCAGTTCCCCTCAGGGGTCGGTCAACACTGAAGCTTTCTTT. Its translation is CAISSPQGSVNTEAFF.

The V call is TRBV6-6, the J call TRBJ2-3; D not resolved. Per the germline V gene, CDR1 is MNHNY and CDR2 is SVGAGI (reference sequence). V was clipped by 0 bases and J by 0 bases, with 4 bases between them. CDR3 length equals 14 residues. CDR3 bases: TGTGCCAGCAGTTACTCGACTAGCACAGATACGCAGTATTTT. Residues: CASSYSTSTDTQYF.